What follows is one T cell receptor beta chain and its context. Its specificity is unknown. The junction departs from germline at one end; a sequencing error may be responsible. Each CDR3 protein gets one entry after TCRdb re-called the 5' RACE reads with MiXCR. Among 1,800,000 or so distinct CDR3 sequences listed, about 30% were seen once. This sample was included in a study of identical twins. Study results and caveats: Twins shared out-of-frame alpha sequences with excess low generation probability. Twin pairs had excess sharing that was weaker in beta out-of-frame sequences.

The CDR3 loop spans 13 amino acids. Germline lookup yields CDR1 SQVTM and CDR2 ANQGSEA. The receptor was derived from a newborn girl in good health. The sample comprised cord blood. V gene TRBV29-1 combines with J gene TRBJ2-1; 11 bases match TRBD1. The CDR3 protein is CGVEIGTGGGQFF. CDR3 DNA: TGCGGCGTTGAAATAGGGACAGGGGGTGGGCAGTTCTTC.